This passage covers 21 T cell receptor beta chains from one sample sequenced in a study of glioma-infiltrating T cells after dendritic cell vaccination (dated by TCRdb to 2016 to 2017). To prepare the library, the immunoSEQ multiplex PCR assay was applied. TCRdb re-hosts the immuneACCESS table, in-frame sequences only. Its copies lack some clones; in the studies checked, an unresolved V gene accounts for under half of them, and the cause for the rest is not known. Within this sample are under 130,000 clones, with 81% of them counted one time only. The top ten constitute about 12% of the sample. This specimen consisted of blood, obtained before dendritic cell vaccination. Receptors were obtained from a human donor with glioblastoma.

The rearrangement links TRBV6-5 to TRBJ2-1; D is ambiguous. Trimming took off 5 bases at V and 9 bases at J, with 17 bases between the two ends. The CDR3 runs 14 residues. The germline gives CDR1 MNHEY, CDR2 SVGAGI. The CDR3 DNA sequence: TGTGCCAGCAGTCCTATAAGAGTTAGTAGTGAGCAGTTCTTC. Amino acid sequence: CASSPIRVSSEQFF.

The CDR3 region has the DNA TGTGCCAGCAGCCCGTTTTCTATGGACGAGCAGTACTTC. This translates into CASSPFSMDEQYF. The chain is built from TRBV16 and TRBJ2-7, with D unclear. The germline V and J ends were trimmed by 4 bases and 5 bases, with 12 bases remaining between them. There are 13 residues in the CDR3. Germline values: CDR1 KGHSY, CDR2 FQNENV.

The gene calls are TRBV7-9 and TRBJ2-1; 13 nucleotides match TRBD2. The CDR3 has 13 residues. J gave up 13 bases and V 4 bases, and 4 bases lay outside the gene matches. The germline V gene has CDR1 SEHNR and CDR2 FQNEAQ (reference sequence). The DNA of the CDR3 is TGTGCCAGCAGCTGGACTAGCGGGGGAGGACAGTTCTTC. This encodes CASSWTSGGGQFF. Combining the CDR3 with reference TRBV7-9 and TRBJ2-1 gives the whole variable domain DTGVSQNPRHKITKRGQNVTFRCDPISEHNRLYWYRQTLGQGPEFLTYFQNEAQLEKSRLLSDRFSAERPKGSFSTLEIQRTEQGDSAMYLCASSWTSGGGQFFGPGTRLTVL.

The chain couples TRBV4-1 to TRBJ2-7; TRBD2 might be the D (6 bases). V gave up 0 bases and J gave up 0 bases, with 9 bases separating them. Germline CDR1 MGHRA, CDR2 YSYEKL. This CDR3 contains 15 residues. The CDR3 spells CASSQEEGPSYEQYF. In nucleotides, the CDR3 is TGCGCCAGCAGCCAAGAGGAGGGGCCCTCCTACGAGCAGTACTTC.

This clone has a single count. The V gene is TRBV7-9, the J gene TRBJ2-7, with 7 positions matching TRBD1. Losses at the gene ends were 0 bases for V and 3 bases for J; bases not matched to a gene: 5. The CDR3 covers 15 residues. Germline loops: CDR1 SEHNR, CDR2 FQNEAQ (reference sequence). CDR3 nucleotide sequence: TGTGCCAGCAGCTTAGCGGGACAGAAAAGCTACGAGCAGTACTTC. It codes for CASSLAGQKSYEQYF.

The V gene is TRBV2, the J gene TRBJ1-2, with TRBD1 identical over 7 bases. Germline trimming cut 7 bases from V and 10 bases from J; bases unmatched to any gene: 12. Looked up from germline, CDR1 is SNHLY and CDR2 is FYNNEI. There are 13 residues in the CDR3. CDR3 nucleotide sequence: TGTGCCAGCATCCCCCCAGCAGGGGGTAACTACACCTTC. Its protein product is CASIPPAGGNYTF.

The rearrangement joins TRBV29-1 to TRBJ1-1, with D possibly TRBD1 on 6 matching bases. Germline V lookup: CDR1 SQVTM, CDR2 ANQGSEA. The CDR3 contains 14 residues. Trimming cost V 5 bases and J 3 bases, with 16 bases left between them. The CDR3 DNA reads as TGCAGCGTTCGTAACAGGGCCAGGGACACTGAAGCTTTCTTT. This translates into CSVRNRARDTEAFF.

The chain combines TRBV4-1 with TRBJ1-2; 9 nucleotides align to TRBD1. With 0 bases clipped from V and 7 bases from J, the junction kept 9 bases outside the gene matches. Germline V gives CDR1 MGHRA, CDR2 YSYEKL. The CDR3 loop spans 16 amino acids. The CDR3 nucleotides are TGCGCCAGCAGCCAAGAATCGGGAGGACAGGGGTTTGGCTACACCTTC. It is translated as CASSQESGGQGFGYTF.

V usage is TRBV4-1 and J usage is TRBJ2-5; possibly TRBD1 for D (7 bases). Trimming took 1 base from V and 1 from J, leaving 13 bases between them. This CDR3 has 16 residues. Per the germline V gene, CDR1 is MGHRA and CDR2 is YSYEKL. The CDR3 is CASSQGGGGVQETQYF. In DNA, the CDR3 is TGCGCCAGCAGCCAAGGAGGGGGCGGGGTCCAAGAGACCCAGTACTTC.

The J gene is TRBJ2-5, the V gene TRBV7-8; maybe TRBD1 (6 bases). This CDR3 region has 16 residues. CDR1 SGHVS and CDR2 FQNEAQ come from the germline V gene. With 4 bases removed from V and 5 bases from J, the gap between germline ends came to 20 bases. CDR3 residues: CASSSQDRNLGETQYF. The CDR3 nucleotides read TGTGCCAGCAGCTCCCAGGACAGAAATTTGGGGGAGACCCAGTACTTC.

As to this clone: A junction boundary mismatches the germline segment, possibly from a read error. The chain has TRBV18 and TRBJ1-1, with D perhaps TRBD1 (6 bases). This CDR3 has 15 residues. CDR1 and CDR2 from the germline V gene are KGHSH and LQKENI. In DNA, the CDR3 is TGTGCCAGCTCACCGACCGACATAAGGGACACTGAAACTTTCTTT. Its translation: CASSPTDIRDTETFF.

The rearrangement links TRBV2 to TRBJ2-2; tentative D call: TRBD1 (6 bases). The CDR3 runs to 14 residues. Looked up from germline, CDR1 is SNHLY and CDR2 is FYNNEI. V gave up 8 bases and J gave up 2 bases, with 12 bases separating them. CDR3 DNA: TGTGCCAGCGGACTGGACAGTAACACCGGGGAGCTGTTTTTT. This codes for CASGLDSNTGELFF.

This clone appeared a few times. This chain uses TRBV6-4 with TRBJ1-1; D possibly corresponds to TRBD1 (6 bases). This CDR3 is 12 amino acids long. V gave up 10 bases and J gave up 4 bases, with 13 bases separating them. Germline CDR1 reads MRHNA; CDR2 reads SNTAGT. The CDR3 DNA reads TGTGCCATCCGATCCAGGGGCACTGAAGCTTTCTTT. Translated, it gives CAIRSRGTEAFF.

The chain couples TRBV5-1 to TRBJ2-7; TRBD1 matches at 10 bases. This CDR3 spans 19 amino acids. The ends lost 1 base at V and 5 bases at J; junction bases unmatched: 18. The germline gives CDR1 SGHRS, CDR2 YFSETQ. CDR3: CASSLRDRGLIRPSDEQYF. The DNA of the CDR3 is TGCGCCAGCAGCTTGAGGGACAGGGGATTGATACGACCCTCGGACGAGCAGTACTTC.

CDR3 sequence: CASSQGTSGGTSGELFF. The CDR3 DNA sequence: TGCGCCAGCAGCCAAGGGACTAGCGGGGGGACCTCCGGGGAGCTGTTTTTT. This chain joins TRBV4-3 and TRBJ2-2; TRBD2 aligns across 14 bases. CDR1 is LGHNA and CDR2 is YSLEER in the germline V gene. The junction had 4 bases not matched to a gene; V was cut back by 1 base and J by 6 bases. The CDR3 loop spans 17 amino acids.

The chain couples TRBV7-9 to TRBJ2-2; TRBD2 might be the D (7 bases). CDR3 length equals 16 residues. Germline V gene data show CDR1 as SEHNR and CDR2 as FQNEAQ (reference sequence). V was cut by 6 bases and J by 0 bases, with 14 bases left in between. The CDR3 sequence: CASRARGGPNTGELFF. CDR3 nucleotides: TGTGCCAGCAGAGCGAGGGGGGGACCGAACACCGGGGAGCTGTTTTTT.

The CDR3: CASASGQESTDTQYF. The DNA for the CDR3 is TGTGCCAGCGCTTCGGGACAGGAGAGCACAGATACGCAGTATTTT. The genes are TRBV6-1 and TRBJ2-3, with TRBD1 matching over 8 bases. Germline lookup yields CDR1 MNHNS and CDR2 SASEGT. With 8 bases clipped from V and 0 bases from J, the junction kept 7 bases outside the gene matches. The CDR3 is 15 amino acids.

Of note for this clone: Different DNA sequences within this sample yield the same CDR3. The gene calls are TRBV5-1 and TRBJ2-3, with D possibly TRBD2 on 6 matching bases. V gave up 4 bases and J gave up 0 bases, with 9 bases separating them. CDR3 length: 14 amino acids. Per the germline V gene, CDR1 is SGHRS and CDR2 is YFSETQ. The CDR3 coding sequence is TGCGCCAGCAGCCCCGGGACTAGCACAGATACGCAGTATTTT. Protein: CASSPGTSTDTQYF.

The chain carries TRBV27 and TRBJ1-1; TRBD1 aligns across 8 bases. The V gene end was trimmed by 10 bases and the J gene end by 1 base; junction bases not matched to a gene: 11. CDR1 is MNHEY and CDR2 is SMNVEV in the germline V gene (reference sequence). The CDR3 spans 15 residues. For the CDR3, the DNA is TGTGCCACCAAGGTGAGGGGGACAGGGAACACTGAAGCTTTCTTT. Protein sequence: CATKVRGTGNTEAFF.

This clone turned up a few times. The chain links TRBV7-3 to TRBJ2-3, with TRBD2 as a possible D gene (6 bases). The V end lost 5 bases, the J end lost 3 bases, and 9 bases lay between the germline ends. The germline gives CDR1 SGHTA, CDR2 FQGTGA. This CDR3 has 13 residues. The CDR3 protein is CASSLGLTDTQYF. The CDR3 DNA sequence: TGTGCCAGCAGCCTGGGACTTACAGATACGCAGTATTTT.

The genes are TRBV10-1 and TRBJ2-3; possibly TRBD1 for D (5 bases). This CDR3 comprises 14 residues. CDR1 is WNHNN and CDR2 is SYGVQD in the germline V gene (reference sequence). V was clipped by 4 bases and J by 2 bases, with 10 bases between them. This CDR3 is CASSVDSSTDTQYF. The CDR3 nucleotides read TGCGCCAGCAGTGTTGACAGCTCCACAGATACGCAGTATTTT.